This TCR beta chain is drawn from a study of human T cells and chemical hapten exposure. One entry per CDR3 protein, called by TCRdb with MiXCR from the RACE reads. Altogether 75,000 to 100,000 distinct CDR3 sequences are present, 9.3% being singletons, with the ten largest covering 2% to 2.5%. The time point was: patch test 2, 6 weeks after DPC sensitization. Treatment of the sample: therapeutic diphenylcyclopropenone sensitization with weekly scalp DPC. Germline values: CDR1 SSHAT, CDR2 FNYEAQ (reference sequence). The CDR3 is 15 amino acids. With respect to this clonotype: One end of the junction does not line up with germline, which may come from a read error.

The clonotype originates from a woman aged 40 to 50 with alopecia areata. Some clones in this sample may be carry-over from other donors' samples. V is TRBV7-7 and J is TRBJ2-5, with D perhaps TRBD2 (6 bases). Specimen: whole blood, collected in connection with sensitization to the hapten diphenylcyclopropenone (DPC). The DNA of the CDR3 is TGTGCTAGCAGCTTAGTGGGGGGAATCCAAGAGACCCAGTACTTC. Its translation is CASSLVGGIQETQYF.